A single sample is the source of the 24 T cell receptor beta chains below, sequenced in a study of blood T cell repertoires in COVID-19. Clones were sequenced by immunoSEQ multiplex PCR, and TCRdb holds only the in-frame ones, with some missing. The repertoire includes nearly 55,000 clones, 60% to 85% of them detected once, and 15% sits in the top ten. The source material was peripheral blood. The receptors were gathered from a human donor with active or convalescent COVID-19. The donor label of this sample is uncertain.

This clone is a singleton in its sample. The V call is TRBV10-3, the J call TRBJ1-2; TRBD1 agrees at 7 bases. The CDR3 covers 16 residues. The germline V gene has CDR1 ENHRY and CDR2 SYGVKD. J lost 10 bases, V lost 7 bases, and 21 bases had no gene match. CDR3 sequence reads: CAIKPGTAGLWDVYTF. The CDR3 DNA is TGTGCCATCAAGCCCGGGACAGCCGGATTATGGGATGTCTACACCTTC.

CDR3 sequence: CASTADSPNEQFF. The CDR3 nucleotides are TGTGCCAGCACCGCGGACAGCCCTAATGAGCAGTTCTTC. This chain connects TRBV2 to TRBJ2-1, with a tentative D call TRBD1 (6 bases). CDR3 length: 13 residues. CDR1 and CDR2 from the germline V gene are SNHLY and FYNNEI. Between the trimmed V and J ends, which lost 7 bases and 7 bases, there was a span of 14 bases.

The chain couples TRBV6-4 to TRBJ2-2; 10 positions agree with TRBD1. From germline, CDR1 is MRHNA and CDR2 SNTAGT. Losses at the gene ends were 6 bases for V and 4 bases for J; bases not matched to a gene: 5. The CDR3 is made up of 15 amino acids. DNA of the CDR3: TGTGCCAGCAGGCCCGGGACAGGGGTCACCGGGGAGCTGTTTTTT. It yields the protein CASRPGTGVTGELFF.

The chain employs TRBV5-8 and TRBJ1-1, with D possibly matching TRBD1 (6 bases). The V gene's germline CDR1 is SGHTS and CDR2 YDEGEE. V dropped 4 bases and J dropped 3 bases, with 13 bases sitting between them. The CDR3 extends over 14 amino acids. The CDR3 sequence: CASSTTGWDTEAFF. As DNA, the CDR3 is TGTGCCAGCAGCACTACAGGGTGGGACACTGAAGCTTTCTTT.

This chain connects TRBV16 to TRBJ2-3; 8 bases agree with TRBD2. The germline V gene encodes CDR1 KGHSY and CDR2 FQNENV. The CDR3 has 15 residues. V lost 4 bases, J lost 8 bases, and 11 bases stayed unmatched. The CDR3: CASSLSGLAEVTQYF. The CDR3, as DNA: TGTGCCAGCAGCCTAAGCGGACTAGCCGAAGTTACGCAGTATTTT.

The J gene is TRBJ1-4, the V gene TRBV7-2; the D gene is possibly TRBD1 (6 bases). The germline V gene encodes CDR1 SGHTA and CDR2 FQGNSA. The V end was cut by 6 bases, the J end by 10 bases, with 15 bases between. The CDR3 loop spans 13 amino acids. Here the CDR3 DNA reads TGTGCCAGCAGGGCGACAGGTCGGGGAAAACTGTTTTTT. Its protein is CASRATGRGKLFF.

This sequence joins TRBV6-2 or TRBV6-3 and TRBJ2-2; TRBD1 is a possible D gene (5 bases). Germline V lookup: CDR1 MNHEY, CDR2 SVGEGT. The CDR3 is 17 residues long. Trimming removed 6 bases at V and 4 bases at J, with 21 bases between. CDR3 DNA sequence: TGTGCCAGCAGCTTTTCGATGGACACAATAAGCACCGGGGAGCTGTTTTTT. It translates to CASSFSMDTISTGELFF.

The V call is TRBV19, the J call TRBJ1-2; D gene ambiguous. With 1 base removed from V and 4 bases from J, the gap between germline ends came to 19 bases. The germline gives CDR1 LNHDA, CDR2 SQIVND (reference sequence). There are 17 residues in the CDR3. The CDR3 reads CASSIAWDLNRGYGYTF. CDR3 DNA sequence: TGTGCCAGTAGTATAGCGTGGGATCTTAACCGGGGCTATGGCTACACCTTC. Full variable domain (outside the CDR3, taken from reference TRBV19 and TRBJ1-2): DGGITQSPKYLFRKEGQNVTLSCEQNLNHDAMYWYRQDPGQGLRLIYYSQIVNDFQKGDIAEGYSVSREKKESFPLTVTSAQKNPTAFYLCASSIAWDLNRGYGYTFGSGTRLTVV.

The chain links TRBV5-1 to TRBJ1-2; 7 positions match TRBD1. With V trimmed by 2 bases and J by 3 bases, 1 base remained unmatched. The CDR3 is 13 residues long. Germline values: CDR1 SGHRS, CDR2 YFSETQ. The CDR3 bases are TGCGCCAGCAGCTTTACAGGGGACTATGGCTACACCTTC. Encoded protein: CASSFTGDYGYTF.

This sequence joins TRBV6-5 and TRBJ2-3; unclear D gene. The CDR3 loop spans 16 amino acids. The germline V and J ends were trimmed by 0 bases and 6 bases, with 16 bases remaining between them. The germline V gene has CDR1 MNHEY and CDR2 SVGAGI. The CDR3 DNA sequence: TGTGCCAGCAGTTACTCTCGCGGCACCAGAATGGATACGCAGTATTTT. Protein sequence: CASSYSRGTRMDTQYF.

The chain carries TRBV7-9 and TRBJ1-1; D possibly corresponds to TRBD1 (5 bases). From germline, CDR1 is SEHNR and CDR2 FQNEAQ (reference sequence). The CDR3 has 12 residues. Trimming shortened V by 5 bases and J by 5 bases, and 9 bases separated the two germline ends. The CDR3 loop reads CASSAGMTEAFF. CDR3 nucleotides: TGTGCCAGCAGCGCAGGGATGACTGAAGCTTTCTTT.

The rearrangement links TRBV11-1 to TRBJ1-6; tentative D call: TRBD1 (5 bases). Looked up from germline, CDR1 is SGHAT and CDR2 is FQDESV (reference sequence). There are 13 residues in the CDR3. V was shortened by 5 bases and J by 7 bases, with 9 bases between the two germline ends. CDR3 sequence: CASSRQINSPLHF. As DNA, the CDR3 is TGTGCCAGCAGCAGACAGATAAATTCACCCCTCCACTTT.

This chain links TRBV6-5 with TRBJ2-7; 9 bases agree with TRBD1. V lost 6 bases and J lost 1; bases outside the gene matches: 4. The germline gives CDR1 MNHEY, CDR2 SVGAGI. The CDR3 has 14 residues. The CDR3 reads CASRAGTGSYEQYF. For the CDR3, the DNA is TGTGCCAGCAGGGCCGGGACAGGGTCCTACGAGCAGTACTTC.

The rearrangement joins TRBV14 to TRBJ2-3; 14 bases line up with TRBD2. The CDR3 consists of 22 residues. CDR1 is SGHDN and CDR2 is FVKESK in the germline V gene. The V segment lost 3 bases and the J segment 6 bases; nucleotides outside the gene matches: 23. For the CDR3, the DNA is TGTGCCAGCAGCCAGATCCGAGGCACTTCCGGGACTAGCGGGAGCGGCGGTGATACGCAGTATTTT. Translated: CASSQIRGTSGTSGSGGDTQYF.

This clone was observed a few times. The V gene is TRBV5-1, the J gene TRBJ2-1; TRBD2 is a possible D gene (6 bases). The germline gives CDR1 SGHRS, CDR2 YFSETQ. The CDR3 has 16 residues. Trimming left V 2 bases short and J 3 bases short, with 15 bases between. CDR3 nucleotide sequence: TGCGCCAGCAGCTTAGGGACTTCGTGGAACTACAATGAGCAGTTCTTC. This sequence encodes CASSLGTSWNYNEQFF.

CDR3 bases: TGTGCCAGCAGTTCTCAGTTAACAGGGAACCAAGAGACCCAGTACTTC. It translates to CASSSQLTGNQETQYF. This rearrangement joins TRBV27 to TRBJ2-5; D is possibly TRBD1 (6 bases). The CDR3 extends over 16 amino acids. V gave up 4 bases and J gave up 0 bases, with 15 bases separating them. The germline V gene encodes CDR1 MNHEY and CDR2 SMNVEV (reference sequence).

The chain recombines TRBV19 with TRBJ2-3; 7 bases are shared with TRBD1. The V and J ends lost 3 bases and 4 bases, in that order; junction bases with no gene match: 7. The length of the CDR3 is 15 residues. From germline, CDR1 is LNHDA and CDR2 SQIVND (reference sequence). This chain's CDR3 is CASSIRQGNADTQYF. The CDR3, as DNA: TGTGCCAGTAGTATCCGACAGGGTAACGCAGATACGCAGTATTTT.

A single count supports this clone. The chain carries TRBV21-1 and TRBJ2-7; the table gives TRBD2 as D, unverified against the DNA. TRBV21-1 is marked as a pseudogene. The CDR3 is made up of 17 amino acids. CDR3 sequence: CASSKVRSRPSSYEQYF. In nucleotides, the CDR3 is TGTGCCAGCAGCAAAGTACGGTCACGGCCTAGCTCCTACGAGCAGTACTTC.

This clone has more than one count but fewer than ten. This chain connects TRBV3-1 (or the pseudogene TRBV3-2) to TRBJ2-7; TRBD2 matches 9 bases. CDR3 length: 15 amino acids. CDR1 is LGHDT, CDR2 YNNKEL, per germline (reference sequence). V dropped 0 bases and J dropped 3; count of bases not matched to a gene: 3. CDR3 coding DNA: TGTGCCAGCAGCCAAGATCTAGCGGGGAACTACGAGCAGTACTTC. Translated, it gives CASSQDLAGNYEQYF.

This clone has a handful of counts. The rearrangement uses TRBV7-8 and TRBJ2-7; TRBD2 is a possible D gene (6 bases). Trimming pared 6 bases from V and 0 bases from J, leaving 18 bases between. This CDR3 contains 16 residues. The V gene's germline CDR1 is SGHVS and CDR2 FQNEAQ. The CDR3 sequence: CASRKKEGFSSYEQYF. CDR3 nucleotide sequence: TGTGCCAGCAGAAAAAAGGAGGGTTTCAGCTCCTACGAGCAGTACTTC.

This clone occurred once. This chain connects TRBV6-5 to TRBJ2-1; TRBD1 matches at 8 bases. CDR3 length: 14 amino acids. V gave up 6 bases and J gave up 1 base; unmatched junction bases: 2. Germline V CDR1 and CDR2: MNHEY, SVGAGI. The CDR3 spells CASRRQGSYNEQFF. DNA for the CDR3: TGTGCCAGCAGGCGACAGGGGTCCTACAATGAGCAGTTCTTC.

The rearrangement links TRBV3-1 (or the pseudogene TRBV3-2) to TRBJ2-3; tentative D call: TRBD2 (6 bases). This CDR3 spans 15 amino acids. V lost 4 bases, J lost 4 bases, and 15 bases lay in between. Per germline, CDR1 LGHDT and CDR2 YNNKEL (reference sequence). The DNA for the CDR3 is TGTGCCAGCAGCCTCCCTAGCGTAGGGGCAGATACGCAGTATTTT. Its protein is CASSLPSVGADTQYF.

The gene calls are TRBV10-3 and TRBJ1-3; 10 bases match TRBD1. CDR1 and CDR2 from the germline V gene are ENHRY and SYGVKD. With V trimmed by 10 bases and J by 3 bases, 6 bases remained unmatched. The CDR3 length is 14 residues. The CDR3, as DNA: TGTGCCACCGAAGACAGGGGGCATGGAAACACCATATATTTT. It encodes CATEDRGHGNTIYF.

V and J are TRBV6-2 or TRBV6-3 and TRBJ1-1, with a tentative D call TRBD1 (5 bases). V dropped 0 bases and J dropped 0 bases, with 11 bases sitting between them. This CDR3 is 16 amino acids long. From germline, CDR1 is MNHEY and CDR2 SVGEGT. CDR3 sequence reads: CASSYSSGTVNTEAFF. CDR3 in DNA: TGTGCCAGCAGTTACTCGAGCGGGACCGTGAACACTGAAGCTTTCTTT.